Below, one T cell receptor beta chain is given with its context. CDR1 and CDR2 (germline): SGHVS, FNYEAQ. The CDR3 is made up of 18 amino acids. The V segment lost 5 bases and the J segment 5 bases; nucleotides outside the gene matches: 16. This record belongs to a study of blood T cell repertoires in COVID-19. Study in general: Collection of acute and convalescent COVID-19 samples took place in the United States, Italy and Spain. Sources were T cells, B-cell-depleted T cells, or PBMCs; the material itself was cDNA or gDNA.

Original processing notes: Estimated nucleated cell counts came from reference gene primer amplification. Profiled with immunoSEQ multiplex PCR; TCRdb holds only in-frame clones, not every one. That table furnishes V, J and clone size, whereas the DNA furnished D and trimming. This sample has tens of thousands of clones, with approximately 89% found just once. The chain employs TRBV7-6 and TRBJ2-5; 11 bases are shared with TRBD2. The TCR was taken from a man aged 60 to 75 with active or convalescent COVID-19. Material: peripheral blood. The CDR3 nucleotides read TGTGCCAGCAGCCCCCCCCCGGTGTTAGCGGGGGGGCCTGAGACCCAGTACTTC. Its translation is CASSPPPVLAGGPETQYF.